The 29 T cell receptor beta chains listed next were all sequenced from one sample in a study of blood T cells in healthy people across ages. Next came a second PCR, run for 7 to 11 cycles, which used a sample-barcoded 5' primer along with a J-beta primer mix. TCRdb reprocessed the 5' RACE reads via MiXCR and lists one record per CDR3 protein. The sample consists of 1.2 million to 1.5 million distinct CDR3 sequences, around 42% of them appearing once. The specimen was blood. Receptor source: a young woman in good health.

This clonotype came up a few times. The chain couples TRBV3-1 to TRBJ2-1, with TRBD2 matching over 13 bases. The germline gives CDR1 LGHDT, CDR2 YNNKEL (reference sequence). CDR3 length: 19 amino acids. Trimming at V came to 5 bases and at J to 0 bases, leaving 10 bases not matched to a gene. The CDR3 reads CASSSAGTSGVSSYNEQFF. CDR3 DNA: TGTGCCAGCAGCTCAGCCGGGACTAGCGGGGTGAGCTCCTACAATGAGCAGTTCTTC.

V is TRBV5-1 and J is TRBJ1-1; 7 bases line up with TRBD1. Losses at the gene ends were 4 bases for V and 4 bases for J; bases not matched to a gene: 4. The CDR3 is 13 amino acids. Germline V gene data show CDR1 as SGHRS and CDR2 as YFSETQ. CDR3 sequence: CASSTTGATEAFF. DNA for the CDR3: TGCGCCAGCAGCACTACAGGGGCCACTGAAGCTTTCTTT.

The rearrangement uses TRBV9 and TRBJ2-5; D remains unclear. There are 12 residues in the CDR3. Trimming removed 0 bases at V and 7 bases at J, with 7 bases between. The germline CDR1 and CDR2 sequences are SGDLS and YYNGEE. The chain's CDR3 is CASSVDSRTQYF. CDR3 nucleotide sequence: TGTGCCAGCAGCGTAGACAGCAGGACCCAGTACTTC.

This chain links TRBV3-1 with TRBJ1-3; 8 nucleotides line up with TRBD1. The CDR3 length is 15 residues. Per germline, CDR1 LGHDT and CDR2 YNNKEL (reference sequence). V was clipped by 5 bases and J by 1 base; unmatched bases: 4. The CDR3 reads CASSGRDRSGNTIYF. The CDR3 DNA reads as TGTGCCAGCAGCGGGCGGGACAGGTCTGGAAACACCATATATTTT.

The J gene is TRBJ2-5, the V gene TRBV27, with 9 nucleotides matching TRBD1. The end of the DNA fits TRBJ2-7 better, so the J call may be wrong. The CDR3 runs 17 residues. Germline loops: CDR1 MNHEY, CDR2 SMNVEV (reference sequence). DNA of the CDR3: TGTGCCAGCAGTATGCTCGGGACAGGGAGCATTTTGGGCGAGCAGTACTTC. It specifies CASSMLGTGSILGEQYF.

The chain links TRBV3-1 to TRBJ2-3; maybe TRBD2 (5 bases). Germline lookup yields CDR1 LGHDT and CDR2 YNNKEL (reference sequence). The V end was cut by 4 bases, the J end by 0 bases, with 17 bases between. This CDR3 has 17 amino acids. CDR3 nucleotide sequence: TGTGCCAGCAGCCGGCGCGGGTCGCTTTCAAGCACAGATACGCAGTATTTT. Amino acid sequence: CASSRRGSLSSTDTQYF.

Comments on this clonotype: A read error may account for a junction end that differs from germline. The V call is TRBV7-2, the J call TRBJ1-4; unclear D gene. The CDR3 consists of 16 residues. CDR1 is SGHTA, CDR2 FQGNSA, per germline. The CDR3 nucleotides read TGTGCCTGCAGCTCACGGGCCGGTGCAACTAATGAAAAACTGTTTTTT. It encodes CACSSRAGATNEKLFF.

The chain is built from TRBV6-5 and TRBJ2-1; D perhaps matches TRBD2 (5 bases). The germline V and J ends were trimmed by 6 bases and 8 bases, with 20 bases remaining between them. CDR3 length: 15 residues. Germline V CDR1 and CDR2: MNHEY, SVGAGI. The CDR3, as DNA: TGTGCCAGCAGCCCGGTTAGGGAGCTTCCCGATGAGCAGTTCTTC. It yields the protein CASSPVRELPDEQFF.

In DNA, the CDR3 is TGCGCCAGCAGCGGACAGGGATCGAAGGATGAGCAGTTCTTC. Amino acids: CASSGQGSKDEQFF. The chain uses TRBV5-1 and TRBJ2-1; 8 bases agree with TRBD1. V lost 4 bases to trimming and J lost 8 bases; unmatched junction nucleotides: 8. Germline V gene data show CDR1 as SGHRS and CDR2 as YFSETQ. The CDR3 has 14 residues.

This clonotype was detected once. This chain uses TRBV27 with TRBJ1-2; D call uncertain. The germline V gene encodes CDR1 MNHEY and CDR2 SMNVEV (reference sequence). The V and J ends lost 5 bases and 3 bases respectively, with 13 bases between them. This CDR3 comprises 14 residues. Here the CDR3 DNA reads TGTGCCAGCAGTATTAGTCGAGGAGACTATGGCTACACCTTC. The encoded protein is CASSISRGDYGYTF.

This clonotype was observed a single time. The genes are TRBV5-1 and TRBJ2-1; D possibly matches TRBD1 or TRBD2 (6 bases each). Germline V gives CDR1 SGHRS, CDR2 YFSETQ. This CDR3 contains 16 residues. Trimming took off 4 bases at V and 8 bases at J, with 22 bases between the two ends. The CDR3 DNA reads TGCGCCAGCAGCCCCACCCGAGGGGGGCCTCTCGATGAGCAGTTCTTC. Translation: CASSPTRGGPLDEQFF.

The chain combines TRBV7-9 with TRBJ1-1; D is perhaps TRBD1 (6 bases). Germline V lookup: CDR1 SEHNR, CDR2 FQNEAQ (reference sequence). This CDR3 spans 14 amino acids. V was pared by 3 bases and J by 10 bases, with 18 bases between. The CDR3 bases are TGTGCCAGCAGCTTTGAGACAGGTGGGGGTGGAGCTTTCTTT. Amino acid sequence: CASSFETGGGGAFF.

This chain uses TRBV4-1 with TRBJ2-7; D is possibly TRBD1 (5 bases). V was trimmed by 2 bases and J by 3 bases, leaving 20 bases between them. CDR3 length equals 17 residues. The germline V gene has CDR1 MGHRA and CDR2 YSYEKL. The CDR3 loop is CASSQRAGKISLYEQYF. CDR3 nucleotides: TGCGCCAGCAGCCAAAGGGCAGGGAAGATTAGTCTCTACGAGCAGTACTTC.

This clonotype was recorded a few times. The CDR3 DNA sequence: TGTGCCAGCAGCTCCCTACTAGCGGGGTGGCAAGAGACCCAGTACTTC. As protein: CASSSLLAGWQETQYF. The genes are TRBV7-2 and TRBJ2-5; 10 bases agree with TRBD2. The CDR3 spans 16 residues. From germline, CDR1 is SGHTA and CDR2 FQGNSA. V was clipped by 4 bases and J by 2 bases; unmatched bases: 7.

The J gene is TRBJ1-1, the V gene TRBV6-1; D unclear. Germline V lookup: CDR1 MNHNS, CDR2 SASEGT. This CDR3 spans 15 amino acids. V was trimmed by 5 bases and J by 0 bases, leaving 13 bases between them. The DNA of the CDR3 is TGTGCCAGCAGTTCCAAGGACGGCTTGAACACTGAAGCTTTCTTT. Its translation is CASSSKDGLNTEAFF.

To note about this clonotype: A junction boundary mismatches the germline segment, possibly from a read error. V gene TRBV6-6 combines with J gene TRBJ2-5; D may be TRBD1 (6 bases). Germline values: CDR1 MNHNY, CDR2 SVGAGI (reference sequence). The CDR3 is made up of 16 amino acids. CDR3 coding DNA: TGTGCCGGCAGTTGGACGGACCTGGGGGCCCAAGAGACCCAGTACTTC. It encodes CAGSWTDLGAQETQYF.

Here the CDR3 reads CASSPGTDTAAQYF. The CDR3 nucleotides read TGTGCCAGCAGCCCGGGGACAGATACGGCTGCGCAGTACTTC. The chain recombines TRBV7-6 with TRBJ2-5; 7 bases map to TRBD1. With 5 bases clipped from V and 11 bases from J, the junction kept 14 bases outside the gene matches. This CDR3 region has 14 residues. The germline V gene encodes CDR1 SGHVS and CDR2 FNYEAQ.

The CDR3 DNA sequence: TGTGCCAGTGATGAGTGGGTAGGAAAACTGTTTTTT. This translates into CASDEWVGKLFF. The chain carries TRBV27 and TRBJ1-4; D remains unclear. Germline CDR1 and CDR2: MNHEY and SMNVEV (reference sequence). The CDR3 totals 12 residues. The V gene lost 9 bases and the J gene lost 10 bases, with 15 bases spanning the gap. The variable domain in full, with the rest retrieved from reference TRBV27 and TRBJ1-4, is EAQVTQNPRYLITVTGKKLTVTCSQNMNHEYMSWYRQDPGLGLRQIYYSMNVEVTDKGDVPEGYKVSRKEKRNFPLILESPSPNQTSLYFCASDEWVGKLFFGSGTQLSVL.

This clonotype is a singleton in its sample. The chain is built from TRBV9 and TRBJ1-2; D is ambiguous. V was cut by 4 bases and J by 4 bases, with 11 bases left in between. The CDR3 contains 13 residues. Germline CDR1 reads SGDLS; CDR2 reads YYNGEE. As DNA, the CDR3 is TGTGCCAGCAGCTTACGACATTCCTATGGCTACACCTTC. Amino acid sequence: CASSLRHSYGYTF.

This clonotype was seen only a few times. CDR3: CASSLRQASSGNTIYF. The CDR3 region has the DNA TGTGCCAGCAGCTTAAGGCAGGCTAGCTCTGGAAACACCATATATTTT. This chain joins TRBV7-2 and TRBJ1-3; no clear D gene. Germline assignment: CDR1 SGHTA and CDR2 FQGNSA. Trimming removed 2 bases from V and 0 bases from J, with 11 bases in between. CDR3 length: 16 amino acids. The whole variable domain, filled in from reference TRBV7-2 and TRBJ1-3, reads GAGVSQSPSNKVTEKGKDVELRCDPISGHTALYWYRQSLGQGLEFLIYFQGNSAPDKSGLPSDRFSAERTGGSVSTLTIQRTQQEDSAVYLCASSLRQASSGNTIYFGEGSWLTVV.

The chain combines TRBV3-1 with TRBJ2-1, with TRBD2 identical over 9 bases. From germline, CDR1 is LGHDT and CDR2 YNNKEL (reference sequence). The CDR3 extends over 16 amino acids. J lost 5 bases, V lost 3 bases, and 8 bases had no gene match. CDR3 residues: CASSQGSGGVHNEQFF. For the CDR3, the DNA is TGTGCCAGCAGCCAGGGTAGCGGGGGAGTCCACAATGAGCAGTTCTTC.

This clonotype was detected only once. This chain connects TRBV5-1 to TRBJ2-3; 13 bases are shared with TRBD2. The CDR3 runs 17 residues. Germline assignment: CDR1 SGHRS and CDR2 YFSETQ. The trim removed 2 bases at V and 7 bases at J, leaving 10 bases unmatched. This chain's CDR3 is CASSFGLAGAPRNTQYF. DNA of the CDR3: TGCGCCAGCAGCTTCGGACTAGCGGGGGCCCCGCGAAATACGCAGTATTTT.

The CDR3: CSARGLAGLNEQFF. In DNA, the CDR3 is TGCAGTGCTAGAGGACTAGCGGGATTAAATGAGCAGTTCTTC. V gene TRBV20-1 combines with J gene TRBJ2-1, with 11 nucleotides matching TRBD2. Per the germline V gene, CDR1 is DFQATT and CDR2 is SNEGSKA (reference sequence). With V trimmed by 1 base and J by 7 bases, 3 bases remained unmatched. The CDR3 sequence is 14 residues long.

The J gene is TRBJ1-2, the V gene TRBV7-9, with unresolved D. Germline assignment: CDR1 SEHNR and CDR2 FQNEAQ (reference sequence). CDR3 length equals 11 residues. The V and J ends lost 8 bases and 8 bases respectively, with 12 bases between them. The CDR3 DNA follows: TGTGCCAGCCCAGGCCGGGGAGGCTACACCTTC. Its protein product is CASPGRGGYTF.

The chain is built from TRBV27 and TRBJ1-6; maybe TRBD1 (6 bases). V was trimmed by 4 bases and J by 0 bases, leaving 10 bases between them. Germline loops: CDR1 MNHEY, CDR2 SMNVEV (reference sequence). This CDR3 comprises 16 residues. The CDR3 DNA reads as TGTGCCAGCAGTTCCGGACAGCACTCCTATAATTCACCCCTCCACTTT. Translated, it gives CASSSGQHSYNSPLHF.

In this sample, this clonotype turned up a few times. The chain combines TRBV28 with TRBJ2-3, with a tentative D call TRBD1 (7 bases). The CDR3 covers 17 residues. Trimming stripped 3 bases from V and 0 bases from J, with 16 bases between. The germline CDR1 and CDR2 sequences are MDHEN and SYDVKM. CDR3 DNA: TGTGCCAGCAGTTTCCCCCGACAGGGACTGAGCACAGATACGCAGTATTTT. Protein product: CASSFPRQGLSTDTQYF.

This clonotype has more than one count but fewer than ten. The V gene is TRBV24-1, the J gene TRBJ1-1, with D uncertain. This CDR3 is built from 13 residues. V was pared by 8 bases and J by 0 bases, with 9 bases between. CDR1 and CDR2 (germline): KGHDR, SFDVKD. This CDR3 is CATKGPMNTEAFF. In nucleotides, the CDR3 is TGTGCCACCAAAGGACCAATGAACACTGAAGCTTTCTTT.

The gene calls are TRBV6-5 and TRBJ2-7, with 11 bases matching TRBD2. After removal of 2 bases from V and 7 bases from J, the junction contained 16 bases not matched to a gene. This CDR3 region has 18 residues. CDR1 and CDR2 from the germline V gene are MNHEY and SVGAGI. The CDR3, as DNA: TGTGCCAGCAGTTACCCCGCGCTGACTAGCGGGAACTACAATGAGCAGTACTTC. It codes for CASSYPALTSGNYNEQYF.

The chain employs TRBV7-9 and TRBJ1-2; D remains unclear. The CDR3 length is 14 residues. The germline V gene has CDR1 SEHNR and CDR2 FQNEAQ (reference sequence). The V gene lost 0 bases and the J gene lost 3 bases, with 8 bases spanning the gap. The CDR3 nucleotides read TGTGCCAGCAGCTTAGCAAGGACGGACTATGGCTACACCTTC. Translating gives CASSLARTDYGYTF.